These 27 T cell receptor beta chains were all obtained from the same sample, sequenced in a study of T cells after somatic rescue of genetic block. Repertoires were generated with immunoSEQ multiplex PCR, while TCRdb's copy carries only in-frame clones and drops some. In the table there are tens of thousands of clones, about 90% of which are singletons. The sequenced sample was peripheral blood mononuclear cells (PBMCs). All receptors come from a man aged 40-55 years.

The gene calls are TRBV27 and TRBJ1-5; 7 nucleotides agree with TRBD1. This CDR3 region has 17 residues. In germline, CDR1 is MNHEY, CDR2 SMNVEV (reference sequence). V was clipped by 1 base and J by 5 bases; unmatched bases: 11. The CDR3 spells CASSLFPPDRSYQPQHF. The CDR3 bases are TGTGCCAGCAGTTTATTCCCCCCGGACAGGTCATATCAGCCCCAGCATTTT.

This chain uses TRBV6-6 with TRBJ2-5, with D possibly TRBD2 on 5 matching bases. CDR1 is MNHNY, CDR2 SVGAGI, per germline (reference sequence). This CDR3 has 14 amino acids. V was shortened by 0 bases and J by 2 bases, with 7 bases between the two germline ends. CDR3 loop: CASSYSGEQETQYF. Written as DNA, the CDR3 is TGTGCCAGCAGTTACTCCGGGGAGCAAGAGACCCAGTACTTC.

The chain links TRBV27 to TRBJ2-6; possibly TRBD2 for D (6 bases). Trimming pared 5 bases from V and 0 bases from J, leaving 20 bases between. Germline CDR1 reads MNHEY; CDR2 reads SMNVEV (reference sequence). The CDR3 runs 19 residues. DNA of the CDR3: TGTGCCAGCAGTACCCGGGGGTCTTTTTTCAGCTCTGGGGCCAACGTCCTGACTTTC. Its protein product is CASSTRGSFFSSGANVLTF.

The chain carries TRBV6-1 and TRBJ1-5; TRBD1 aligns across 8 bases. Germline CDR1 reads MNHNS; CDR2 reads SASEGT. The CDR3 consists of 15 residues. Germline trimming cut 6 bases from V and 7 bases from J; bases unmatched to any gene: 11. Here the CDR3 reads CASRPQGGQRQPQHF. The DNA of the CDR3 is TGTGCCAGCAGACCACAGGGGGGGCAAAGGCAGCCCCAGCATTTT.

This clone was found once. V gene TRBV4-1 combines with J gene TRBJ2-7, with 12 nucleotides matching TRBD2. The CDR3 has 15 amino acids. With V trimmed by 4 bases and J by 3 bases, 4 bases remained unmatched. From germline, CDR1 is MGHRA and CDR2 YSYEKL. In DNA, the CDR3 is TGCGCCAGCAGCCCAGGACTAGCGGGGATCTACGAGCAGTACTTC. Encoded protein: CASSPGLAGIYEQYF.

The rearrangement joins TRBV5-4 to TRBJ1-1; D is possibly TRBD1 (6 bases). Trimming pared 0 bases from V and 0 bases from J, leaving 15 bases between. The CDR3 length is 17 residues. Germline CDR1 is SGHNT and CDR2 is YYREEE (reference sequence). The CDR3 DNA is TGTGCCAGCAGCTTGGGATCCCCTGGGACAATGAACACTGAAGCTTTCTTT. Protein sequence: CASSLGSPGTMNTEAFF.

This chain uses TRBV28 with TRBJ2-3; a possible D gene is TRBD1 (5 bases). Germline CDR1 reads MDHEN; CDR2 reads SYDVKM. This CDR3 has 14 amino acids. V lost 6 bases and J lost 5, with 15 bases in between. For the CDR3, the DNA is TGTGCCAGCAGCGTTTCAGGGAACTTAGATACGCAGTATTTT. Protein: CASSVSGNLDTQYF.

This sequence joins TRBV4-1 and TRBJ2-7; TRBD1 matches 10 bases. V gave up 4 bases and J gave up 3 bases; unmatched junction bases: 9. This CDR3 has 16 residues. The V gene's germline CDR1 is MGHRA and CDR2 YSYEKL. The CDR3 loop is CASSRSGTGELYEQYF. CDR3 sequence (DNA): TGCGCCAGCAGCCGCTCCGGGACAGGGGAACTCTACGAGCAGTACTTC.

This chain connects TRBV19 to TRBJ1-5; a weak D match, TRBD1 (5 bases). The V gene lost 1 base and the J gene lost 5 bases, with 12 bases spanning the gap. Germline CDR1 LNHDA, CDR2 SQIVND (reference sequence). The CDR3 sequence is 15 residues long. The CDR3 nucleotides are TGTGCCAGTAGTATAGTGGGACCAACTTATCAGCCCCAGCATTTT. Protein sequence: CASSIVGPTYQPQHF.

The genes are TRBV4-3 and TRBJ2-1, with D perhaps matching TRBD1 (5 bases). CDR3 length: 16 amino acids. Trimming shortened V by 0 bases and J by 3 bases, and 12 bases separated the two germline ends. Looked up from germline, CDR1 is LGHNA and CDR2 is YSLEER. Here the CDR3 reads CASSQDHRGRYNEQFF. The CDR3 nucleotides are TGCGCCAGCAGCCAAGATCATAGGGGTCGCTACAATGAGCAGTTCTTC.

The rearrangement links TRBV6-5 to TRBJ2-7; 8 nucleotides match TRBD1. Germline V gene sequence: CDR1 MNHEY, CDR2 SVGAGI. The CDR3 sequence is 14 residues long. Unmatched junction bases numbered 5, after V lost 4 bases and J lost 3 bases. The CDR3 DNA sequence: TGTGCCAGCAGTTCGGGACAGGCTTACTACGAGCAGTACTTC. Translation gives CASSSGQAYYEQYF.

The table lists this clone with a count of one. This chain links TRBV6-5 with TRBJ2-7, with D maybe TRBD1 (5 bases). The ends were cut back, 6 bases at V and 2 bases at J, with 11 bases in the middle. In germline, CDR1 is MNHEY, CDR2 SVGAGI. The CDR3 runs to 13 residues. In DNA form, the CDR3 reads TGTGCCAGCAGAGGGGCCCGAACCTACGAGCAGTACTTC. This codes for CASRGARTYEQYF.

The chain's CDR3 is CASSFNQLNYGYTF. The CDR3 DNA reads TGTGCCAGCAGCTTTAACCAGCTTAACTATGGCTACACCTTC. The chain employs TRBV5-6 and TRBJ1-2; no clear D gene. Per the germline V gene, CDR1 is SGHDT and CDR2 is YYEEEE. Trimming shortened V by 2 bases and J by 1 base, and 9 bases separated the two germline ends. This CDR3 comprises 14 residues. The full variable domain, in which reference TRBV5-6 and TRBJ1-2 provide the parts outside the CDR3, is DAGVTQSPTHLIKTRGQQVTLRCSPKSGHDTVSWYQQALGQGPQFIFQYYEEEERQRGNFPDRFSGHQFPNYSSELNVNALLLGDSALYLCASSFNQLNYGYTFGSGTRLTVV.

The J gene is TRBJ2-5, the V gene TRBV7-6; 7 bases are a match to TRBD2. With V trimmed by 7 bases and J by 5 bases, 10 bases remained unmatched. This CDR3 region has 14 residues. Germline-derived CDR1 and CDR2 are SGHVS and FNYEAQ. The CDR3 loop is CASNSGKGWETQYF. CDR3 coding DNA: TGTGCCAGCAACAGCGGGAAAGGGTGGGAGACCCAGTACTTC. The variable domain in full, completed from reference TRBV7-6 and TRBJ2-5, reads GAGVSQSPRYKVTKRGQDVALRCDPISGHVSLYWYRQALGQGPEFLTYFNYEAQQDKSGLPNDRFSAERPEGSISTLTIQRTEQRDSAMYRCASNSGKGWETQYFGPGTRLLVL.

The rearrangement links TRBV5-1 to TRBJ1-3; D unresolved. V was trimmed by 0 bases and J by 6 bases, leaving 7 bases between them. The CDR3 is made up of 13 amino acids. Germline loops: CDR1 SGHRS, CDR2 YFSETQ. The CDR3 region is CASSLAPANTIYF. The CDR3, as DNA: TGCGCCAGCAGCTTGGCCCCGGCAAACACCATATATTTT.

V gene TRBV7-2 combines with J gene TRBJ1-2; 8 bases align to TRBD1. The CDR3 extends over 14 amino acids. Germline CDR1 SGHTA, CDR2 FQGNSA. V lost 1 base, J lost 6 bases, and 4 bases stayed unmatched. In nucleotides, the CDR3 is TGTGCCAGCAGCTTAGACTCAGGGGGCAATGGCTACACCTTC. Its translation: CASSLDSGGNGYTF.

The chain uses TRBV6-1 and TRBJ2-4; D may be TRBD1 or TRBD2 (6 bases each). The V gene's germline CDR1 is MNHNS and CDR2 SASEGT. Trimming took off 1 base at V and 1 base at J, with 14 bases between the two ends. The CDR3 covers 17 residues. CDR3 amino acids: CASSEDGGLWAKNIQYF. The CDR3 DNA is TGTGCCAGCAGTGAAGATGGGGGGCTTTGGGCCAAAAACATTCAGTACTTC.

This sequence joins TRBV6-6 and TRBJ1-2; the match to TRBD1 covers 8 bases. The J segment lost 4 bases and the V segment lost 0 bases, leaving 4 bases of the junction unmatched. CDR1 is MNHNY and CDR2 is SVGAGI in the germline V gene (reference sequence). CDR3 length equals 15 residues. The CDR3: CASSYSGRGPYGYTF. Here the CDR3 DNA reads TGTGCCAGCAGTTACTCAGGCAGGGGGCCCTATGGCTACACCTTC.

The genes are TRBV6-6 and TRBJ2-7; D not certain. The CDR3 has 16 amino acids. V gave up 2 bases and J gave up 0 bases, with 14 bases separating them. The germline CDR1 and CDR2 sequences are MNHNY and SVGAGI (reference sequence). The CDR3 nucleotides are TGTGCCAGCAGTTACGGAAGGGTAGGTCCCTCCTACGAGCAGTACTTC. Its protein product is CASSYGRVGPSYEQYF.

V gene TRBV28 combines with J gene TRBJ1-3; perhaps TRBD1 as D (5 bases). CDR1 is MDHEN and CDR2 is SYDVKM in the germline V gene. V gave up 5 bases and J gave up 4 bases, with 15 bases separating them. The length of the CDR3 is 15 residues. The DNA for the CDR3 is TGTGCCAGCAGTACAACCGGGGCAGGGGGAAACACCATATATTTT. Protein product: CASSTTGAGGNTIYF. The full variable domain, in which reference TRBV28 and TRBJ1-3 provide the parts outside the CDR3, is DVKVTQSSRYLVKRTGEKVFLECVQDMDHENMFWYRQDPGLGLRLIYFSYDVKMKEKGDIPEGYSVSREKKERFSLILESASTNQTSMYLCASSTTGAGGNTIYFGEGSWLTVV.

The CDR3 protein is CASSRQGIYYGYTF. In DNA, the CDR3 is TGTGCCAGCAGCCGTCAGGGGATTTACTATGGCTACACCTTC. The genes are TRBV5-8 and TRBJ1-2, with D perhaps matching TRBD1 (6 bases). The CDR3 loop spans 14 amino acids. The germline CDR1 and CDR2 sequences are SGHTS and YDEGEE. Trimming pared 4 bases from V and 3 bases from J, leaving 13 bases between.

The V call is TRBV2, the J call TRBJ2-7; 7 bases match TRBD2. This CDR3 comprises 14 residues. V lost 5 bases, J lost 5 bases, and 9 bases stayed unmatched. Germline V lookup: CDR1 SNHLY, CDR2 FYNNEI. The CDR3 loop reads CASSPQRGNHEQYF. The CDR3 DNA follows: TGTGCCAGCAGTCCCCAGCGGGGAAACCACGAGCAGTACTTC.

Here the CDR3 reads CASSLGISPYEQYF. In nucleotides, the CDR3 is TGTGCCAGCAGCTTGGGAATCTCCCCCTACGAGCAGTACTTC. This rearrangement joins TRBV5-4 to TRBJ2-7, with D hard to call. The CDR3 runs 14 residues. The V end was cut by 0 bases, the J end by 2 bases, with 9 bases between. Germline V gives CDR1 SGHNT, CDR2 YYREEE (reference sequence).

The rearrangement uses TRBV5-6 and TRBJ1-5; 9 bases agree with TRBD1. The CDR3 extends over 15 amino acids. The germline gives CDR1 SGHDT, CDR2 YYEEEE. Losses at the gene ends were 4 bases for V and 6 bases for J; bases not matched to a gene: 8. The CDR3 loop is CASSAGTGLGQPQHF. CDR3 DNA sequence: TGTGCCAGCAGCGCGGGGACAGGGCTCGGTCAGCCCCAGCATTTT.

The rearrangement joins TRBV5-4 to TRBJ1-2, with D possibly matching TRBD1 (5 bases). V lost 2 bases and J lost 4, with 12 bases in between. Germline V gives CDR1 SGHNT, CDR2 YYREEE (reference sequence). This CDR3 comprises 14 residues. The DNA of the CDR3 is TGTGCCAGCAGCTTCTGGGGGATGGGCTATGGCTACACCTTC. It is translated as CASSFWGMGYGYTF.

This clone showed up just once. V usage is TRBV5-1 and J usage is TRBJ2-3; the match to TRBD1 covers 7 bases. V lost 5 bases and J lost 1; bases outside the gene matches: 7. Germline V gene data show CDR1 as SGHRS and CDR2 as YFSETQ. The CDR3 loop spans 15 amino acids. DNA of the CDR3: TGCGCCAGCAGAGCCCAAGGGGGCGGCACAGATACGCAGTATTTT. As protein: CASRAQGGGTDTQYF.

The gene calls are TRBV6-5 and TRBJ1-4; TRBD1 matches 9 bases. CDR1 is MNHEY and CDR2 is SVGAGI in the germline V gene. Trimming at V came to 5 bases and at J to 8 bases, leaving 9 bases not matched to a gene. The CDR3 length is 15 residues. CDR3 protein: CASSHRDRVKEKLFF. The CDR3 region has the DNA TGTGCCAGCAGTCATCGGGACAGGGTGAAAGAAAAACTGTTTTTT.